The sequence of this TCR beta chain was determined in a study of blood T cell repertoires in COVID-19. Background on the study: In each case, the material was cDNA or gDNA derived from T cells, B-cell-depleted T cells, or PBMCs.

The CDR3 runs 15 residues. Trimming at V came to 4 bases and at J to 1 base, leaving 4 bases not matched to a gene. Germline loops: CDR1 SGHRS, CDR2 YFSETQ. Original processing notes: Reference gene primer amplification gave nucleated cell count estimates. Method: immunoSEQ multiplex PCR; TCRdb's copy keeps in-frame clones and lacks some. V, J and clone size are those of that table, while D and trimming were read from the DNA. The sample lists about 270,000 clones, about 80% occurring once. The specimen was peripheral blood. The sequence was collected from a human donor in a cohort sampled during active COVID-19. The V gene is TRBV5-1, the J gene TRBJ2-2; 7 nucleotides line up with TRBD1. The CDR3 is CASSPDRMNTGELFF. The CDR3 DNA follows: TGCGCCAGCAGCCCGGACAGGATGAACACCGGGGAGCTGTTTTTT.